These 21 T cell receptor beta chains were sequenced from one sample in a study of T cells in Graves' hyperthyroidism and ophthalmopathy. TCR beta CDR3 sequences were amplified from RNA transcripts. During a first-round RT-PCR of the TCR CDR3, the HTBI primer set was used. Using its own MiXCR run on the multiplex PCR reads, TCRdb lists one record per CDR3 protein. The table includes some 350,000 distinct CDR3 sequences, around 13% detected once. The sequenced sample consisted of blood. These receptors were obtained from a woman aged 40-49 years with Graves' ophthalmopathy.

This clonotype turned up a few times. The V and J genes are TRBV20-1 and TRBJ2-7; 12 bases are shared with TRBD2. Germline V gene lookup returns CDR1 DFQATT and CDR2 SNEGSKA (reference sequence). The junction had 13 bases not matched to a gene; V was cut back by 1 base and J by 0 bases. The CDR3 consists of 19 residues. In DNA, the CDR3 is TGCAGTGCTAGAGGGGCTGCTAGCGGGGGGGCAAGGAGCTCCTACGAGCAGTACTTC. This gives the protein CSARGAASGGARSSYEQYF.

The chain employs TRBV5-6 and TRBJ1-1, with D possibly TRBD1 on 6 matching bases. V lost 6 bases and J 5 bases, leaving 17 bases between the germline ends. The V gene's germline CDR1 is SGHDT and CDR2 YYEEEE. The CDR3 is 14 residues long. The CDR3 DNA sequence: TGTGCCAGCAACTTTTACAGAAGGGGGACTGAAGCTTTCTTT. It specifies CASNFYRRGTEAFF.

This clonotype occurred many times. This chain uses TRBV29-1 with TRBJ1-5, with unresolved D. V lost 5 bases, J lost 0 bases, and 8 bases lay in between. In germline, CDR1 is SQVTM, CDR2 ANQGSEA. CDR3 length: 13 amino acids. CDR3 sequence reads: CSVRTDSNQPQHF. The CDR3 bases are TGCAGCGTTCGGACGGATAGCAATCAGCCCCAGCATTTT.

This clonotype has a handful of counts. This rearrangement joins TRBV19 to TRBJ2-5, with 9 positions matching TRBD2. The V gene's germline CDR1 is LNHDA and CDR2 SQIVND (reference sequence). There are 14 residues in the CDR3. Unmatched junction bases numbered 6, after V lost 5 bases and J lost 5 bases. The CDR3 is CASSAGTSSETQYF. The CDR3 DNA reads as TGTGCCAGTAGTGCCGGGACTAGCAGTGAGACCCAGTACTTC.

The chain is built from TRBV3-1 and TRBJ2-2; D call uncertain. The CDR3 runs to 13 residues. Germline V gene data show CDR1 as LGHDT and CDR2 as YNNKEL (reference sequence). Trimming removed 3 bases from V and 5 bases from J, with 7 bases in between. The CDR3 nucleotides read TGTGCCAGCAGCCAGACCACTACCGGGGAGCTGTTTTTT. As protein: CASSQTTTGELFF.

This clonotype was picked up many times. This chain joins TRBV7-8 and TRBJ1-1, with D perhaps TRBD1 (6 bases). This CDR3 is 15 amino acids long. Germline CDR1 and CDR2: SGHVS and FQNEAQ. Trimming took 5 bases from V and 0 from J, leaving 13 bases between them. Here the CDR3 DNA reads TGTGCCAGCAGCCACAGGGAAAGCTTGAACACTGAAGCTTTCTTT. This sequence encodes CASSHRESLNTEAFF.

This clonotype appeared many times. V usage is TRBV27 and J usage is TRBJ1-2; D perhaps matches TRBD1 (5 bases). The CDR3 has 13 amino acids. The V gene lost 2 bases and the J gene lost 7 bases, with 11 bases spanning the gap. Looked up from germline, CDR1 is MNHEY and CDR2 is SMNVEV (reference sequence). This CDR3 reads CASSLAGTAGYTF. For the CDR3, the DNA is TGTGCCAGCAGTTTAGCTGGGACCGCTGGCTACACCTTC.

This clonotype came up many times. CDR3 region: CSAILAGAVYEQYF. CDR3 coding DNA: TGCAGTGCCATTCTAGCGGGAGCAGTCTACGAGCAGTACTTC. This rearrangement joins TRBV20-1 to TRBJ2-7; TRBD2 agrees at 10 bases. The CDR3 covers 14 residues. Germline V CDR1 and CDR2: DFQATT, SNEGSKA (reference sequence). Trimming cost V 6 bases and J 3 bases; bases outside gene matches: 8.

This clonotype was recorded many times. The chain uses TRBV7-6 and TRBJ1-6, with TRBD1 matching 8 bases. J lost 9 bases, V lost 5 bases, and 27 bases had no gene match. Germline V lookup: CDR1 SGHVS, CDR2 FNYEAQ. The CDR3 is made up of 21 amino acids. The CDR3 spells CASSPLIDRGLRYLRGSPLHF. CDR3 nucleotides: TGTGCCAGCAGCCCACTCATAGACAGGGGCCTCCGCTACCTACGAGGTTCACCCCTCCACTTT.

This clonotype was detected many times. The chain has TRBV20-1 and TRBJ2-1; no firm D call. CDR3 length: 11 amino acids. Trimming cost V 3 bases and J 5 bases, with 5 bases left between them. Per the germline V gene, CDR1 is DFQATT and CDR2 is SNEGSKA (reference sequence). The CDR3 bases are TGCAGTGCTAGCCCGAACAATGAGCAGTTCTTC. It yields the protein CSASPNNEQFF.

The sample holds many counts of this clonotype. The chain carries TRBV24-1 and TRBJ2-7; a possible D gene is TRBD2 (6 bases). Deletions cut 9 bases from V and 4 bases from J, with 15 bases between. The CDR3 is 13 amino acids. CDR1 and CDR2 (germline): KGHDR, SFDVKD. The CDR3 DNA reads TGTGCCACCTCCTCCGGGACTCAATACGAGCAGTACTTC. It encodes CATSSGTQYEQYF.

This clonotype was detected many times. This chain links TRBV28 with TRBJ1-1; D might be TRBD1 (6 bases). V lost 7 bases and J lost 4, with 16 bases in between. The CDR3 length is 14 residues. Germline V lookup: CDR1 MDHEN, CDR2 SYDVKM. CDR3 residues: CASNQVQGGTEAFF. The DNA of the CDR3 is TGTGCCAGCAATCAGGTACAGGGAGGCACTGAAGCTTTCTTT.

The sample holds a few counts of this clonotype. The V call is TRBV19, the J call TRBJ2-3; no reliable D call. In germline, CDR1 is LNHDA, CDR2 SQIVND (reference sequence). The ends were cut back, 3 bases at V and 1 base at J, with 11 bases in the middle. This CDR3 has 15 amino acids. The DNA for the CDR3 is TGTGCCAGTAGTATTGGCGGTCCCCGCACAGATACGCAGTATTTT. The encoded protein is CASSIGGPRTDTQYF. Drawing the rest from reference TRBV19 and TRBJ2-3, the complete variable domain is DGGITQSPKYLFRKEGQNVTLSCEQNLNHDAMYWYRQDPGQGLRLIYYSQIVNDFQKGDIAEGYSVSREKKESFPLTVTSAQKNPTAFYLCASSIGGPRTDTQYFGPGTRLTVL.

This clonotype was found a few times. A much larger clone is a single base away; this may be a read error. The chain joins TRBV28 to TRBJ2-5; TRBD2 matches at 9 bases. This CDR3 is built from 15 residues. Germline V gene data show CDR1 as MDHEN and CDR2 as SYDVKM. The CDR3 region has the DNA TGTGCCAGCAGGGGAGCGGGGGGCTACCAAGGGACCCAGTACTTC. This translates into CASRGAGGYQGTQYF.

J is TRBJ1-5 and V is TRBV10-2; 9 bases line up with TRBD1. The germline V gene has CDR1 WSHSY and CDR2 SAAADI. This CDR3 is 15 amino acids long. After removal of 6 bases from V and 4 bases from J, the junction contained 7 bases not matched to a gene. The CDR3 nucleotides read TGCGCCAGCAGCTTGTTTGGGACAGGGAATCAGCCCCAGCATTTT. Protein: CASSLFGTGNQPQHF.

At least ten counts were recorded for this clonotype. The chain combines TRBV5-1 with TRBJ1-1; no clear D gene. Germline CDR1 SGHRS, CDR2 YFSETQ. The V and J ends lost 0 bases and 2 bases respectively, with 5 bases between them. CDR3 length equals 13 residues. The CDR3 loop is CASSLEVNTEAFF. CDR3 sequence (DNA): TGCGCCAGCAGCTTGGAAGTCAACACTGAAGCTTTCTTT.

This clonotype was counted ten times or more. A read error may be the cause here, since a much bigger clone is one base away. The CDR3 is CANSDVRNTEAFF. The CDR3 nucleotides read TGTGCCAACAGCGACGTAAGGAACACTGAAGCTTTCTTT. The rearrangement joins TRBV11-3 to TRBJ1-1; D not certain. This CDR3 has 13 residues. Germline CDR1 and CDR2: SGHNT and YENEEA. The full variable domain, rest sourced from reference TRBV11-3 and TRBJ1-1, is EAGVVQSPRYKIIEKKQPVAFWCNPISGHNTLYWYLQNLGQGPELLIRYENEEAVDDSQLPKDRFSAERLKGVDSTLKIQPAELGDSAVYLCANSDVRNTEAFFGQGTRLTVV.

This clonotype was recorded at least ten times. The J gene is TRBJ2-3, the V gene TRBV18; D ambiguous. Trimming removed 6 bases at V and 2 bases at J, with 9 bases between. The CDR3 is 13 amino acids. The V gene's germline CDR1 is KGHSH and CDR2 LQKENI. CDR3 in amino acids: CASSQTFTDTQYF. The CDR3 nucleotides are TGTGCCAGCTCGCAAACCTTCACAGATACGCAGTATTTT.

This clonotype was seen repeatedly, ten times or more. The V gene is TRBV28, the J gene TRBJ2-7, with 10 bases lining up with TRBD1. This CDR3 spans 15 amino acids. Germline lookup yields CDR1 MDHEN and CDR2 SYDVKM. With 6 bases clipped from V and 9 bases from J, the junction kept 14 bases outside the gene matches. Here the CDR3 reads CASRRSGTGAPGQYF. The CDR3 nucleotides read TGTGCCAGCAGGCGATCCGGGACAGGGGCCCCTGGGCAGTACTTC. Complete variable domain (other parts from reference TRBV28 and TRBJ2-7): DVKVTQSSRYLVKRTGEKVFLECVQDMDHENMFWYRQDPGLGLRLIYFSYDVKMKEKGDIPEGYSVSREKKERFSLILESASTNQTSMYLCASRRSGTGAPGQYFGPGTRLTVT.

This clonotype was recorded at least ten times. The CDR3 DNA follows: TGTGCCAGCAGTGATCAGGGCGTGAGCAATCAGCCCCAGCATTTT. This sequence encodes CASSDQGVSNQPQHF. The rearrangement links TRBV2 to TRBJ1-5; possible D gene TRBD1, 5 bases. The CDR3 spans 15 residues. Trimming cost V 3 bases and J 1 base, with 10 bases left between them. Germline V gives CDR1 SNHLY, CDR2 FYNNEI.

Many counts were recorded for this clonotype. The CDR3 region is CASSLSSAGLLYEQYF. The DNA for the CDR3 is TGTGCCAGCAGCTTAAGTAGCGCGGGCCTTCTCTACGAGCAGTACTTC. This sequence joins TRBV7-2 and TRBJ2-7; D perhaps matches TRBD2 (5 bases). V gave up 2 bases and J gave up 3 bases, with 17 bases separating them. Germline V CDR1 and CDR2: SGHTA, FQGNSA. This CDR3 is 16 amino acids long.